This passage covers 5 T cell receptor beta chains from one sample sequenced in a study of CD4 T cells in relation to SARS-CoV-2 and coronaviruses. Unexposed donor CD4+ T cells date from about 2011-2018, before the COVID-19 pandemic. The cells were cultured for around ten days before CD4+ T cells were isolated. Antigen specificity for these receptors is unknown. Clones were sequenced by immunoSEQ multiplex PCR, and TCRdb holds only the in-frame ones, with some missing. Seen here are some 21,000 clones, about four fifths observed once, and the top ten hold about 14%. The sequencing sample was made of CD4+ T cells from PBMCs, cultured in vitro. The receptor source for this set is a human donor in good health.

The chain recombines TRBV4-2 with TRBJ2-5; D unclear. V was cut by 4 bases and J by 5 bases, with 5 bases left in between. There are 11 residues in the CDR3. Per the germline V gene, CDR1 is LGHNA and CDR2 is YNFKEQ. CDR3 protein: CASSLGETQYF. The CDR3 DNA follows: TGTGCCAGCAGCCTCGGGGAGACCCAGTACTTC.

This chain links TRBV6-5 with TRBJ2-7, with D maybe TRBD1 (6 bases). Germline CDR1 and CDR2: MNHEY and SVGAGI. This CDR3 is 14 amino acids long. V lost 5 bases to trimming and J lost 3 bases, with 14 bases between them. DNA for the CDR3: TGTGCCAGCAGTAATTCAGGGGTGGTCTACGAGCAGTACTTC. Translated, it gives CASSNSGVVYEQYF.

This chain joins TRBV18 and TRBJ2-5; D perhaps matches TRBD2 (5 bases). The CDR3 is 13 residues long. Trimming removed 6 bases from V and 5 bases from J, with 13 bases in between. Germline V gives CDR1 KGHSH, CDR2 LQKENI. The CDR3 bases are TGTGCCAGCTCGATCAGGAGAGGGGAGACCCAGTACTTC. Its translation is CASSIRRGETQYF.

This clone has a handful of counts. This rearrangement joins TRBV3-1 (or the pseudogene TRBV3-2) to TRBJ1-2, with 10 nucleotides matching TRBD1. This CDR3 comprises 12 residues. From germline, CDR1 is LGHDT and CDR2 YNNKEL (reference sequence). J was trimmed by 8 bases and V by 8 bases; bases with no gene match: 5. In DNA form, the CDR3 reads TGTGCCAGCGCTGGGACAGGGGTAGGCTACACCTTC. It translates to CASAGTGVGYTF.

This chain links TRBV30 with TRBJ2-3, with 8 bases lining up with TRBD2. The germline gives CDR1 GTSNPN, CDR2 SVGIG (reference sequence). This CDR3 region has 18 residues. After removal of 3 bases from V and 3 bases from J, the junction contained 17 bases not matched to a gene. The CDR3 coding sequence is TGTGCCTGGAGCTTCTTCGCCGGACTAGCTCAAGGAACAGATACGCAGTATTTT. Translation: CAWSFFAGLAQGTDTQYF. Using reference TRBV30 and TRBJ2-3 for the parts outside the CDR3, the full variable domain is SQTIHQWPATLVQPVGSPLSLECTVEGTSNPNLYWYRQAAGRGLQLLFYSVGIGQISSEVPQNLSASRPQDRQFILSSKKLLLSDSGFYLCAWSFFAGLAQGTDTQYFGPGTRLTVL.